The 18 T cell receptor beta chains given below trace back to one sample, sequenced in a study of identical twins. Each CDR3 protein is one row after TCRdb ran MiXCR on the 5' RACE reads. Counted here are 1.5 million to 2 million distinct CDR3 sequences, about 31% occurring once; the ten biggest clones make up 0.25% to 0.3%. Source material: cord blood. The receptors were sampled from a newborn girl in good health.

There are a few counts of this clonotype. The chain employs TRBV7-9 and TRBJ1-1; no firm D call. CDR1 and CDR2 (germline): SEHNR, FQNEAQ (reference sequence). There are 15 residues in the CDR3. Deletions cut 1 base from V and 2 bases from J, with 11 bases between. CDR3 sequence: CASSLVPKGNTEAFF. The CDR3 DNA follows: TGTGCCAGCAGCTTAGTTCCGAAGGGTAACACTGAAGCTTTCTTT.

J is TRBJ2-1 and V is TRBV24-1; D ambiguous. Trimming removed 4 bases from V and 9 bases from J, with 12 bases in between. CDR1 is KGHDR and CDR2 is SFDVKD in the germline V gene. CDR3 length: 13 residues. The CDR3 DNA is TGTGCCACCAGTGACCCCTCTAACATTGAGCAGTTCTTC. Translating it yields CATSDPSNIEQFF.

DNA of the CDR3: TGTGCCAGTAGTATAGGGCAGGGGCCGTCCTACGAGCAGTACTTC. As protein: CASSIGQGPSYEQYF. This rearrangement joins TRBV19 to TRBJ2-7, with a weak D call TRBD1 (6 bases). The CDR3 is made up of 15 amino acids. CDR1 and CDR2 (germline): LNHDA, SQIVND (reference sequence). Trimming took 1 base from V and 1 from J, leaving 11 bases between them.

This clonotype has just a few counts. CDR3 loop: CASSPNPGLLGNEQFF. The CDR3 DNA follows: TGTGCCAGCAGTCCCAATCCGGGACTCCTGGGGAATGAGCAGTTCTTC. The chain combines TRBV27 with TRBJ2-1; D perhaps matches TRBD2 (6 bases). V lost 5 bases, J lost 7 bases, and 21 bases lay in between. CDR1 and CDR2 (germline): MNHEY, SMNVEV (reference sequence). The CDR3 extends over 16 amino acids.

This clonotype was detected only a few times. The chain combines TRBV9 with TRBJ2-7; TRBD2 matches at 11 bases. Germline CDR1 and CDR2: SGDLS and YYNGEE. Trimming at V came to 4 bases and at J to 4 bases, leaving 10 bases not matched to a gene. This CDR3 contains 16 residues. CDR3 sequence: CASSFLPTSGAYEQYF. DNA for the CDR3: TGTGCCAGCAGCTTTCTTCCGACTAGCGGGGCATACGAGCAGTACTTC.

The chain joins TRBV4-1 to TRBJ1-5; D remains ambiguous. CDR3 size: 13 residues. The ends were cut back, 4 bases at V and 7 bases at J, with 11 bases in the middle. Germline CDR1 and CDR2: MGHRA and YSYEKL. The CDR3: CASSRQPGQPQHF. The CDR3 region has the DNA TGCGCCAGCAGCCGGCAACCGGGACAGCCCCAGCATTTT.

This clonotype has a single count. This chain uses TRBV3-1 with TRBJ1-2; no definite D call. The CDR3 sequence is 15 residues long. Germline V gene lookup returns CDR1 LGHDT and CDR2 YNNKEL (reference sequence). Trimming left V 4 bases short and J 0 bases short, with 12 bases between. The CDR3 is CASSRNSASNYGYTF. Written as DNA, the CDR3 is TGTGCCAGCAGCCGGAATTCAGCGTCTAACTATGGCTACACCTTC.

V usage is TRBV19 and J usage is TRBJ2-1, with TRBD2 identical over 8 bases. From germline, CDR1 is LNHDA and CDR2 SQIVND (reference sequence). This CDR3 spans 15 amino acids. Trimming cost V 3 bases and J 6 bases; bases outside gene matches: 7. The CDR3 spells CASSILAGSRNEQFF. The CDR3 bases are TGTGCCAGTAGTATCCTAGCGGGCTCCCGCAATGAGCAGTTCTTC.

V is TRBV20-1 and J is TRBJ2-7, with 9 bases matching TRBD1. Germline CDR1 reads DFQATT; CDR2 reads SNEGSKA (reference sequence). With V trimmed by 2 bases and J by 2 bases, 7 bases remained unmatched. The CDR3 is 15 amino acids. CDR3 residues: CSARPTGTGTYEQYF. The CDR3, as DNA: TGCAGTGCTAGACCCACCGGGACAGGGACCTACGAGCAGTACTTC.

This rearrangement joins TRBV24-1 to TRBJ1-2; D is unresolved. Trimming shortened V by 5 bases and J by 7 bases, and 10 bases separated the two germline ends. From germline, CDR1 is KGHDR and CDR2 SFDVKD. The CDR3 totals 12 residues. The CDR3 nucleotides are TGTGCCACCAGTGGGACGGAAAGTGGCTACACCTTC. Its protein product is CATSGTESGYTF.

The chain is built from TRBV12-3 or TRBV12-4 and TRBJ1-1, with TRBD1 matching over 10 bases. The V and J ends lost 6 bases and 5 bases, in that order; junction bases with no gene match: 3. The CDR3 spans 13 residues. The CDR3 DNA sequence: TGTGCCAGCAGGGCGGACAGGGGGACTGAAGCTTTCTTT. Protein product: CASRADRGTEAFF.

V and J are TRBV12-3 or TRBV12-4 and TRBJ2-3, with 8 bases matching TRBD2. CDR3 length: 15 amino acids. Losses at the gene ends were 6 bases for V and 4 bases for J; bases not matched to a gene: 9. The CDR3 reads CASSPSGSNADTQYF. In nucleotides, the CDR3 is TGTGCCAGCAGCCCCAGCGGGAGTAACGCAGATACGCAGTATTTT.

The chain employs TRBV27 and TRBJ2-2; D tentatively fits TRBD1 or TRBD2 (5 bases each). Germline lookup yields CDR1 MNHEY and CDR2 SMNVEV (reference sequence). Between the trimmed V and J ends, which lost 8 bases and 8 bases, there was a span of 18 bases. The CDR3 extends over 14 amino acids. The CDR3 spells CASRTARDVGELFF. For the CDR3, the DNA is TGTGCCAGCCGAACGGCCAGGGACGTGGGGGAGCTGTTTTTT.

V gene TRBV20-1 combines with J gene TRBJ1-1; D gene uncertain. V lost 0 bases, J lost 0 bases, and 11 bases lay in between. Germline CDR1 DFQATT, CDR2 SNEGSKA (reference sequence). This CDR3 contains 15 residues. For the CDR3, the DNA is TGCAGTGCTAGAGACCAGGCCAGGATGAACACTGAAGCTTTCTTT. Its translation is CSARDQARMNTEAFF.

The chain has TRBV19 and TRBJ1-5, with D maybe TRBD1 (5 bases). Looked up from germline, CDR1 is LNHDA and CDR2 is SQIVND (reference sequence). Trimming removed 1 base at V and 2 bases at J, with 12 bases between. This CDR3 region has 16 residues. CDR3 amino acids: CASSIVGDSRNQPQHF. DNA for the CDR3: TGTGCCAGTAGTATAGTGGGGGATTCCCGCAATCAGCCCCAGCATTTT.

Points on this clonotype: Relative to the germline gene, one junction end is altered; a read error may explain this. V is TRBV12-3 or TRBV12-4 and J is TRBJ1-6; D not resolved. The length of the CDR3 is 14 residues. The CDR3 region is CASSRIDSGSPPHF. The CDR3 bases are TGTGCCAGCAGTCGAATAGACTCGGGGTCACCCCCCCACTTT.

The sample holds a few counts of this clonotype. The chain has TRBV6-6 and TRBJ2-7, with D possibly matching TRBD2 (7 bases). V gave up 11 bases and J gave up 4 bases, with 21 bases separating them. The CDR3 spans 14 residues. Per the germline V gene, CDR1 is MNHNY and CDR2 is SVGAGI (reference sequence). CDR3 DNA: TGTGCCGTAGGATGGGGGCTAGCGGAATACGAGCAGTACTTC. The encoded protein is CAVGWGLAEYEQYF.

The genes are TRBV2 and TRBJ1-2, with 8 positions matching TRBD1. V was clipped by 3 bases and J by 4 bases; unmatched bases: 10. Germline V gene sequence: CDR1 SNHLY, CDR2 FYNNEI. The CDR3 is 16 amino acids. CDR3 DNA sequence: TGTGCCAGCAGTGATATAACAGGGGGAGGCCGCTATGGCTACACCTTC. Protein sequence: CASSDITGGGRYGYTF.